The 25 T cell receptor beta chains below were found in one sample sequenced in a study of cytomegalovirus exposure and HLA in healthy donors. PCR employed 60 Vbeta and 13 Jbeta primers. The protocol was immunoSEQ multiplex PCR, while the TCRdb copy is restricted to in-frame clones and leaves out a portion. This repertoire shows some 180,000 clones, more than 75% found once; its top ten account for about 2.5%. Sequencing was carried out using PBMCs. The receptors originated from a woman between 25 and 40 years old in good health and CMV-seropositive.

This clone was counted between two and nine times. V is TRBV5-6 and J is TRBJ2-5; 8 bases match TRBD2. Germline CDR1 SGHDT, CDR2 YYEEEE. Unmatched junction bases numbered 11, after V lost 4 bases and J lost 6 bases. CDR3 length: 15 amino acids. The CDR3 loop reads CASSPRLAGPQTQYF. CDR3 in DNA: TGTGCCAGCAGCCCCCGATTAGCGGGGCCTCAGACCCAGTACTTC. Full variable domain (outside the CDR3, taken from reference TRBV5-6 and TRBJ2-5): DAGVTQSPTHLIKTRGQQVTLRCSPKSGHDTVSWYQQALGQGPQFIFQYYEEEERQRGNFPDRFSGHQFPNYSSELNVNALLLGDSALYLCASSPRLAGPQTQYFGPGTRLLVL.

This clone was detected a few times. The rearrangement links TRBV7-2 to TRBJ2-7, with a weak D call TRBD2 (6 bases). Germline CDR1 and CDR2: SGHTA and FQGNSA. Trimming removed 3 bases at V and 5 bases at J, with 14 bases between. The CDR3 extends over 14 amino acids. The CDR3 DNA reads as TGTGCCAGCAGCTTGGACTACGTCGGGAACGAGCAGTACTTC. It translates to CASSLDYVGNEQYF.

This sequence joins TRBV7-6 and TRBJ2-1; 7 nucleotides align to TRBD1. Germline V gene sequence: CDR1 SGHVS, CDR2 FNYEAQ. The CDR3 has 16 residues. Trimming at V came to 2 bases and at J to 4 bases, leaving 8 bases not matched to a gene. The CDR3 DNA reads as TGTGCCAGCAGCTTACTCGGCCAGGGGGTTTACAATGAGCAGTTCTTC. This codes for CASSLLGQGVYNEQFF.

CDR3 coding DNA: TGTGCCAGCAGCGTAGAGGGACAGCTTAATGAAAAACTGTTTTTT. Its protein is CASSVEGQLNEKLFF. The V call is TRBV9, the J call TRBJ1-4; 7 bases match TRBD1. This CDR3 has 15 residues. After removal of 0 bases from V and 4 bases from J, the junction contained 3 bases not matched to a gene. CDR1 SGDLS and CDR2 YYNGEE come from the germline V gene.

The chain links TRBV7-2 to TRBJ2-3; D remains ambiguous. This CDR3 has 15 residues. Trimming shortened V by 0 bases and J by 0 bases, and 7 bases separated the two germline ends. Germline loops: CDR1 SGHTA, CDR2 FQGNSA. The DNA for the CDR3 is TGTGCCAGCAGCTTAGCGAGTTCTAGCACAGATACGCAGTATTTT. Protein product: CASSLASSSTDTQYF.

V is TRBV2 and J is TRBJ2-4, with D possibly being TRBD1 (6 bases). Trimming removed 8 bases from V and 0 bases from J, with 17 bases in between. This CDR3 has 16 amino acids. Germline CDR1 and CDR2: SNHLY and FYNNEI. CDR3 in DNA: TGTGCCAGCCTAACCCGGGACACCCTAGCCAAAAACATTCAGTACTTC. As protein: CASLTRDTLAKNIQYF. The variable domain in full, completed from reference TRBV2 and TRBJ2-4, reads EPEVTQTPSHQVTQMGQEVILRCVPISNHLYFYWYRQILGQKVEFLVSFYNNEISEKSEIFDDQFSVERPDGSNFTLKIRSTKLEDSAMYFCASLTRDTLAKNIQYFGAGTRLSVL.

This chain uses TRBV4-1 with TRBJ2-3; 12 bases are shared with TRBD2. V dropped 7 bases and J dropped 6; count of bases not matched to a gene: 8. The CDR3 contains 15 residues. Germline lookup yields CDR1 MGHRA and CDR2 YSYEKL. CDR3 sequence: CASTQTSGGLDTQYF. CDR3 sequence (DNA): TGCGCCAGCACCCAGACTAGCGGGGGCCTTGATACGCAGTATTTT.

The chain is built from TRBV7-2 and TRBJ1-4; 8 positions agree with TRBD1. CDR1 SGHTA and CDR2 FQGNSA come from the germline V gene. The CDR3 has 15 residues. After removal of 5 bases from V and 3 bases from J, the junction contained 5 bases not matched to a gene. The CDR3 protein is CASSDQGAANEKLFF. Written as DNA, the CDR3 is TGTGCCAGCAGCGACCAGGGGGCGGCTAATGAAAAACTGTTTTTT.

This clone has more than one count but fewer than ten. V is TRBV18 and J is TRBJ1-5; 10 nucleotides match TRBD1. CDR1 is KGHSH, CDR2 LQKENI, per germline. Losses at the gene ends were 3 bases for V and 4 bases for J; bases not matched to a gene: 6. The CDR3 spans 16 residues. The CDR3 protein is CASSPGQGMTNQPQHF. The CDR3, as DNA: TGTGCCAGCTCACCGGGACAGGGGATGACAAATCAGCCCCAGCATTTT.

This rearrangement joins TRBV5-1 to TRBJ2-3; 11 bases are a match to TRBD2. This CDR3 has 18 residues. CDR1 and CDR2 from the germline V gene are SGHRS and YFSETQ. V was pared by 1 base and J by 1 base, with 8 bases of the junction left unmatched. CDR3 in DNA: TGCGCCAGCAGCTTGCTAGCGGGGGGCCTCTCCGGCACAGATACGCAGTATTTT. This translates into CASSLLAGGLSGTDTQYF.

The gene calls are TRBV6-5 and TRBJ1-6, with D maybe TRBD1 (5 bases). The ends were cut back, 7 bases at V and 4 bases at J, with 11 bases in the middle. This CDR3 comprises 14 residues. Looked up from germline, CDR1 is MNHEY and CDR2 is SVGAGI. The CDR3 spells CASNKGLYNSPLHF. In DNA form, the CDR3 reads TGTGCCAGCAATAAGGGACTTTATAATTCACCCCTCCACTTT.

This clone was recorded once. The chain links TRBV28 to TRBJ2-7, with D unresolved. V was clipped by 3 bases and J by 2 bases, with 8 bases between them. Looked up from germline, CDR1 is MDHEN and CDR2 is SYDVKM. The CDR3 extends over 13 amino acids. CDR3 in amino acids: CASSFSSTYEQYF. The CDR3 DNA follows: TGTGCCAGCAGTTTTAGTTCAACCTACGAGCAGTACTTC.

The chain is built from TRBV6-6 and TRBJ1-6; possible D gene TRBD1, 5 bases. This CDR3 contains 16 residues. Germline V CDR1 and CDR2: MNHNY, SVGAGI (reference sequence). Trimming removed 2 bases from V and 0 bases from J, with 8 bases in between. CDR3 DNA sequence: TGTGCCAGCAGTTACAGGGGAAGCTCCTATAATTCACCCCTCCACTTT. It yields the protein CASSYRGSSYNSPLHF.

The rearrangement uses TRBV5-4 and TRBJ2-1; unclear D gene. The CDR3 consists of 14 residues. Germline V gene data show CDR1 as SGHNT and CDR2 as YYREEE (reference sequence). V gave up 2 bases and J gave up 7 bases, with 13 bases separating them. The CDR3 nucleotides are TGTGCCAGCAGCTTAGACCTAGGTTTAAATGAGCAGTTCTTC. Encoded protein: CASSLDLGLNEQFF. The variable domain in full, completed from reference TRBV5-4 and TRBJ2-1, reads ETGVTQSPTHLIKTRGQQVTLRCSSQSGHNTVSWYQQALGQGPQFIFQYYREEENGRGNFPPRFSGLQFPNYSSELNVNALELDDSALYLCASSLDLGLNEQFFGPGTRLTVL.

This clone was found once. V is TRBV28 and J is TRBJ2-1, with TRBD1 matching 9 bases. Germline assignment: CDR1 MDHEN and CDR2 SYDVKM. The CDR3 is 14 amino acids. V dropped 3 bases and J dropped 8; count of bases not matched to a gene: 5. The CDR3 bases are TGTGCCAGCAGTTTGGGACAGGGAAGGCATGAGCAGTTCTTC. As protein: CASSLGQGRHEQFF.

J is TRBJ2-3 and V is TRBV9; TRBD2 might be the D (7 bases). The germline gives CDR1 SGDLS, CDR2 YYNGEE. The CDR3 contains 15 residues. Trimming left V 0 bases short and J 2 bases short, with 10 bases between. Here the CDR3 DNA reads TGTGCCAGCAGCGTAGGGGGGGGCGCCACAGATACGCAGTATTTT. As protein: CASSVGGGATDTQYF.

This clone was picked up one time. The V gene is TRBV5-1, the J gene TRBJ2-3, with 8 bases aligning to TRBD2. The trim removed 2 bases at V and 1 base at J, leaving 3 bases unmatched. CDR1 is SGHRS, CDR2 YFSETQ, per germline. The CDR3 is made up of 15 amino acids. The CDR3 protein is CASSFGRGGTDTQYF. For the CDR3, the DNA is TGCGCCAGCAGCTTCGGGCGGGGGGGCACAGATACGCAGTATTTT. The full variable domain, with the rest looked up from reference TRBV5-1 and TRBJ2-3, is KAGVTQTPRYLIKTRGQQVTLSCSPISGHRSVSWYQQTPGQGLQFLFEYFSETQRNKGNFPGRFSGRQFSNSRSEMNVSTLELGDSALYLCASSFGRGGTDTQYFGPGTRLTVL.

The V and J genes are TRBV7-7 and TRBJ2-7; 9 nucleotides agree with TRBD2. The ends lost 2 bases at V and 3 bases at J; junction bases unmatched: 14. The CDR3 has 18 residues. Germline assignment: CDR1 SSHAT and CDR2 FNYEAQ (reference sequence). The CDR3 here is CASSLRLWERGARYEQYF. CDR3 coding DNA: TGTGCCAGCAGCTTAAGGCTGTGGGAGCGGGGGGCTCGCTACGAGCAGTACTTC.

V usage is TRBV28 and J usage is TRBJ2-6, with D possibly matching TRBD1 (5 bases). V lost 7 bases to trimming and J lost 4 bases, with 14 bases between them. This CDR3 comprises 15 residues. Germline CDR1 reads MDHEN; CDR2 reads SYDVKM. CDR3 DNA sequence: TGTGCCAGCACCTCATTACGGACAGGGGCCAACGTCCTGACTTTC. It codes for CASTSLRTGANVLTF.

This rearrangement joins TRBV9 to TRBJ2-5; TRBD2 matches 15 bases. Germline V gene data show CDR1 as SGDLS and CDR2 as YYNGEE. Losses at the gene ends were 4 bases for V and 4 bases for J; bases not matched to a gene: 8. The CDR3 contains 17 residues. CDR3 residues: CASSPGLAGGPGETQYF. DNA of the CDR3: TGTGCCAGCAGCCCGGGACTAGCGGGGGGCCCAGGAGAGACCCAGTACTTC.

The rearrangement joins TRBV10-2 to TRBJ2-5, with 8 nucleotides matching TRBD1. CDR3 length: 18 residues. The V and J ends lost 2 bases and 2 bases, in that order; junction bases with no gene match: 13. Germline V gives CDR1 WSHSY, CDR2 SAAADI. CDR3: CASSEPDILGDRQETQYF. The CDR3 DNA reads as TGCGCCAGCAGTGAGCCGGACATTCTCGGGGACAGGCAAGAGACCCAGTACTTC.

This chain uses TRBV19 with TRBJ2-1, with TRBD1 matching over 7 bases. There are 14 residues in the CDR3. J lost 5 bases, V lost 7 bases, and 8 bases had no gene match. Germline CDR1 and CDR2: LNHDA and SQIVND (reference sequence). The CDR3 DNA follows: TGTGCCAGTAAGGTGACAGGGCTCAACAATGAGCAGTTCTTC. This encodes CASKVTGLNNEQFF.

For this clone: The junction does not match germline at one end; this may be a read error. The chain links TRBV7-9 to TRBJ2-5; 7 bases map to TRBD2. Germline loops: CDR1 SEHNR, CDR2 FQNEAQ (reference sequence). The CDR3 consists of 18 residues. CDR3 sequence (DNA): TGTTCCAGCAGCTTAGTTAGGCTGCGGAGCAGGGAGGGGGAGACCCAGTACTTC. It yields the protein CSSSLVRLRSREGETQYF.

J is TRBJ1-4 and V is TRBV5-1, with D unresolved. The V gene lost 0 bases and the J gene lost 8 bases, with 17 bases spanning the gap. CDR1 and CDR2 (germline): SGHRS, YFSETQ. The CDR3 extends over 16 amino acids. CDR3 bases: TGCGCCAGCAGCTTGGGGACTGGAGTCATCGGAGAAAAACTGTTTTTT. Its translation: CASSLGTGVIGEKLFF.

This clone has more than one count but fewer than ten. V gene TRBV9 combines with J gene TRBJ2-7, with a weak D call TRBD1 (6 bases). V dropped 7 bases and J dropped 5 bases, with 10 bases sitting between them. The CDR3 sequence is 11 residues long. Germline V lookup: CDR1 SGDLS, CDR2 YYNGEE. The CDR3 sequence is CASGQIDEQYF. The CDR3 DNA sequence: TGTGCCAGCGGACAGATAGACGAGCAGTACTTC.